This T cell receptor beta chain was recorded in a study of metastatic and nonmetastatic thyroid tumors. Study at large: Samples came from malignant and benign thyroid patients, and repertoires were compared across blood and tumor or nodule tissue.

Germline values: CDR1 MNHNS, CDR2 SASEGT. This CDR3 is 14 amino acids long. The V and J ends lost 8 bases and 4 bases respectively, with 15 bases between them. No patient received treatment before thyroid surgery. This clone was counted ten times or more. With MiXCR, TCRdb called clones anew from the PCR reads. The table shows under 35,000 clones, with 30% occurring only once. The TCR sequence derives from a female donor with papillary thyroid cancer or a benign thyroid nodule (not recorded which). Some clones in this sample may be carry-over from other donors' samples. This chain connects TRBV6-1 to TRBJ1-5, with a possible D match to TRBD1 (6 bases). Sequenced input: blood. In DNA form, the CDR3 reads TGTGCCAGCTCTAGGGGGAGGAGTAATCAGCCCCAGCATTTT. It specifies CASSRGRSNQPQHF.